One and the same sample provided the 18 T cell receptor beta chains below, sequenced in a study of tumor and adjacent non-tumor tissue in lung cancer. TCRbeta libraries were built with three rounds of nested PCR, modified from ARM-PCR. TCRdb re-derived calls from the multiplex PCR reads in MiXCR, one entry per CDR3 protein. In the table there are 70,000 to 90,000 distinct CDR3 sequences, over 75% of which are singletons. No cell sorting was done before RNA was extracted from the tissue. Sequenced input: lung tumor tissue. The origin of the receptors is a woman aged 45-65 years with non-small cell lung cancer.

This chain uses TRBV29-1 with TRBJ2-3, with 7 bases aligning to TRBD2. V dropped 3 bases and J dropped 2; count of bases not matched to a gene: 14. The CDR3 runs 17 residues. Germline CDR1 and CDR2: SQVTM and ANQGSEA. The CDR3 spells CSVEGFAGDLITDTQYF. The CDR3 coding sequence is TGCAGCGTTGAGGGGTTTGCGGGAGACTTGATCACAGATACGCAGTATTTT.

This clonotype was seen many times. The chain joins TRBV20-1 to TRBJ2-3, with TRBD2 matching over 8 bases. The junction had 4 bases not matched to a gene; V was cut back by 3 bases and J by 14 bases. There are 10 residues in the CDR3. Germline V gene data show CDR1 as DFQATT and CDR2 as SNEGSKA (reference sequence). The CDR3 DNA sequence: TGCAGTGCTAGCGGGACTAGACTGTATTTT. It specifies CSASGTRLYF.

For this clonotype: Germline is not matched at one junction end, which may reflect a read error. The J gene is TRBJ2-7, the V gene TRBV20-1; D remains ambiguous. Per the germline V gene, CDR1 is DFQATT and CDR2 is SNEGSKA (reference sequence). This CDR3 contains 13 residues. The CDR3 nucleotides read TGCAGTGTTAGAGCCGGAGCAATCTACGAGCAGTATTTC. Its translation is CSVRAGAIYEQYF.

In the case of this clonotype: A read error may account for a junction end that differs from germline. The chain employs TRBV4-2 and TRBJ1-6; D unresolved. CDR1 is LGHNA and CDR2 is YNFKEQ in the germline V gene. This CDR3 contains 16 residues. This chain's CDR3 is CVSSLPADGNDSPFHF. In DNA form, the CDR3 reads TGTGTCAGCAGCCTTCCCGCGGACGGTAATGATTCACCCTTCCACTTT.

The J gene is TRBJ1-3, the V gene TRBV20-1; D remains unclear. This CDR3 is 13 amino acids long. CDR1 is DFQATT and CDR2 is SNEGSKA in the germline V gene (reference sequence). The V gene lost 3 bases and the J gene lost 2 bases, with 8 bases spanning the gap. In DNA, the CDR3 is TGCAGTGCTAGCGGGGATGCTGGAAACACCATATATTTT. Encoded protein: CSASGDAGNTIYF.

This clonotype showed up many times. The chain links TRBV20-1 to TRBJ2-7; TRBD1 agrees at 7 bases. Germline values: CDR1 DFQATT, CDR2 SNEGSKA (reference sequence). The CDR3 has 13 residues. The J segment lost 4 bases and the V segment lost 6 bases, leaving 9 bases of the junction unmatched. DNA for the CDR3: TGCAGTGCGCCGGGACAGTTTACTTACGAGCAGTACTTC. This codes for CSAPGQFTYEQYF.

The sample holds one count of this clonotype. Given a much more abundant clone one base away, this may be a read error. The J gene is TRBJ2-1, the V gene TRBV12-3 or TRBV12-4; the D call may be TRBD1 or TRBD2 (6 bases each). This CDR3 region has 11 residues. The CDR3 loop reads CANSLEGEEFF. In nucleotides, the CDR3 is TGTGCCAACAGTTTAGAGGGGGAGGAGTTCTTC.

For this clonotype: Its ends do not fully match the called genes, so a read error is possible. The chain uses TRBV20-1 and TRBJ2-3; no firm D call. CDR1 and CDR2 (germline): DFQATT, SNEGSKA (reference sequence). This CDR3 region has 16 residues. The CDR3 spells CSVREAGLSTTDMQYF. In nucleotides, the CDR3 is TGCAGTGTTAGAGAGGCAGGCCTATCAACCACAGATATGCAGTATTTT.

Note on this clonotype: A clone one base away is much larger, so this may be a read error. The chain is built from TRBV5-1 and TRBJ1-5; TRBD1 might be the D (6 bases). The CDR3 extends over 14 amino acids. The germline V gene encodes CDR1 SGHRS and CDR2 YFSETQ. The CDR3 nucleotides read TGCGCCAGCAGCCCCGGGGGGCTTAATCGGCCCCAGCATTTT. Protein: CASSPGGLNRPQHF.

In regard to this clonotype: One end of the junction fails to match germline, which may point to a read error. For the CDR3, the DNA is TGTGCCAGCGGTTTAGTAGTCGGGAGGCCCACAGATATGCAGTATTTT. Encoded protein: CASGLVVGRPTDMQYF. The chain uses TRBV7-8 and TRBJ2-3; TRBD2 agrees at 7 bases. Germline CDR1 and CDR2: SGHVS and FQNEAQ. This CDR3 is built from 16 residues.

This clonotype has ten or more counts. V gene TRBV5-1 combines with J gene TRBJ1-1; D is unclear. Germline values: CDR1 SGHRS, CDR2 YFSETQ. V lost 4 bases to trimming and J lost 1 base, with 8 bases between them. This CDR3 has 13 residues. The CDR3: CASSPDANTEAFF. CDR3 bases: TGCGCCAGCAGCCCGGACGCGAACACTGAAGCTTTCTTT.

This clonotype has at least ten counts. This chain connects TRBV7-8 to TRBJ2-1; the D gene is possibly TRBD1 (6 bases). Germline-derived CDR1 and CDR2 are SGHVS and FQNEAQ. The V end was cut by 2 bases, the J end by 8 bases, with 10 bases between. This CDR3 comprises 13 residues. The DNA for the CDR3 is TGTGCCAGCAGCTTATCGAACAGGGATGAGCAGTTCTTC. Protein product: CASSLSNRDEQFF.

Of note for this clonotype: It may be a read error: a sequence one base away is much more abundant. CDR3 sequence: CASSSGTTIYNEQFF. In nucleotides, the CDR3 is TGTGCCAGCAGCTCGGGGACTACCATCTACAATGAGCAGTTCTTC. The chain couples TRBV7-9 to TRBJ2-1; 7 bases line up with TRBD2. Per germline, CDR1 SEHNR and CDR2 FQNEAQ (reference sequence). The CDR3 is 15 amino acids. V shed 4 bases, J shed 3 bases, and the junction held 6 bases outside the gene matches. Filled out from reference TRBV7-9 and TRBJ2-1, the complete variable domain reads DTGVSQNPRHKITKRGQNVTFRCDPISEHNRLYWYRQTLGQGPEFLTYFQNEAQLEKSRLLSDRFSAERPKGSFSTLEIQRTEQGDSAMYLCASSSGTTIYNEQFFGPGTRLTVL.

On this clonotype: The germline gene is not matched at one end of the junction; a read error may be the cause. The rearrangement uses TRBV12-3 or TRBV12-4 and TRBJ2-1, with 8 bases identical to TRBD2. TRBJ2-7 explains the end of the DNA better; the J call may be wrong. This CDR3 comprises 13 residues. DNA for the CDR3: TGTGCGAGCAGTTTCGGGAGGGACAATGAGCAGTACTTC. Translated: CASSFGRDNEQYF.

The chain uses TRBV11-2 and TRBJ2-3, with no clear D. The CDR3 is 15 amino acids. The V gene's germline CDR1 is SGHAT and CDR2 FQNNGV. V was pared by 5 bases and J by 5 bases, with 17 bases between. The CDR3 protein is CASSPGYPLQDTQYF. CDR3 bases: TGTGCCAGCAGCCCCGGTTACCCGCTTCAAGATACGCAGTATTTT.

The chain combines TRBV28 with TRBJ2-1; unclear D gene. V lost 0 bases and J lost 0, with 9 bases in between. Germline-derived CDR1 and CDR2 are MDHEN and SYDVKM. The CDR3 runs to 16 residues. CDR3 sequence (DNA): TGTGCCAGCAGTTTATGGACTGGAAGCTCCTACAATGAGCAGTTCTTC. Protein product: CASSLWTGSSYNEQFF.

The CDR3 region is CANRKSFGTSGVQETQYF. The CDR3 DNA reads TGCGCCAACCGAAAGAGTTTCGGAACTAGCGGGGTCCAAGAGACCCAGTACTTC. This chain joins TRBV10-2 and TRBJ2-5; 10 nucleotides agree with TRBD2. The V gene end was trimmed by 10 bases and the J gene end by 1 base; junction bases not matched to a gene: 18. Germline V gene lookup returns CDR1 WSHSY and CDR2 SAAADI. The CDR3 covers 18 residues.

With respect to this clonotype: At one end, the junction sequence differs from germline, possibly due to a read error. The chain employs TRBV29-1 and TRBJ1-4, with no clear D. The CDR3 is made up of 12 amino acids. Germline assignment: CDR1 SQVTM and CDR2 ANQGSEA. The DNA of the CDR3 is TGCAGGGTTGAACACCGTGGGGAAAAACTGTCTTTT. This codes for CRVEHRGEKLSF.